These 11 T cell receptor beta chains originate from one sample sequenced in a study of glioma-infiltrating T cells after dendritic cell vaccination. Libraries were prepared by immunoSEQ multiplex PCR; TCRdb keeps only in-frame clonotypes and omits some of them. The sample lists more than 100,000 clones; about four fifths were seen once. The sample here was blood, taken before dendritic cell vaccination. These receptors were collected from a human donor with glioblastoma.

The chain employs TRBV9 and TRBJ2-3, with TRBD1 matching over 7 bases. After removal of 3 bases from V and 2 bases from J, the junction contained 6 bases not matched to a gene. The CDR3 length is 15 residues. The germline V gene encodes CDR1 SGDLS and CDR2 YYNGEE. In DNA, the CDR3 is TGTGCCAGCAGCGAACCGGGACAGATCACAGATACGCAGTATTTT. This codes for CASSEPGQITDTQYF.

The chain employs TRBV7-9 and TRBJ2-3; no clear D. CDR3 length: 12 amino acids. The V gene's germline CDR1 is SEHNR and CDR2 FQNEAQ (reference sequence). Trimming took off 7 bases at V and 4 bases at J, with 9 bases between the two ends. CDR3 nucleotide sequence: TGTGCCAGCACTTTTGCGTCAGATACGCAGTATTTT. Amino acid sequence: CASTFASDTQYF.

The rearrangement links TRBV29-1 to TRBJ1-1; no clear D. The CDR3 is 12 amino acids. The germline V and J ends were trimmed by 3 bases and 6 bases, with 11 bases remaining between them. Germline loops: CDR1 SQVTM, CDR2 ANQGSEA. CDR3 sequence (DNA): TGCAGCGTTGATTACGGGTCCCCTGAAGCTTTCTTT. This gives the protein CSVDYGSPEAFF. Together with reference TRBV29-1 and TRBJ1-1, the CDR3 gives the full variable domain: SAVISQKPSRDICQRGTSLTIQCQVDSQVTMMFWYRQQPGQSLTLIATANQGSEATYESGFVIDKFPISRPNLTFSTLTVSNMSPEDSSIYLCSVDYGSPEAFFGQGTRLTVV.

The chain joins TRBV4-1 to TRBJ1-1; D perhaps matches TRBD1 (6 bases). Germline CDR1 is MGHRA and CDR2 is YSYEKL. The CDR3 consists of 16 residues. Trimming took 0 bases from V and 1 from J, leaving 12 bases between them. DNA of the CDR3: TGCGCCAGCAGCCAAGATCAAACCAGGGGGAACACTGAAGCTTTCTTT. It is translated as CASSQDQTRGNTEAFF.

The J gene is TRBJ2-1, the V gene TRBV18; TRBD1 agrees at 7 bases. The V and J ends lost 6 bases and 9 bases, in that order; junction bases with no gene match: 14. This CDR3 contains 15 residues. The V gene's germline CDR1 is KGHSH and CDR2 LQKENI. For the CDR3, the DNA is TGTGCCAGCTCCTCAGCGGAGAGGGGGCAGCCTGAGCAGTTCTTC. Translating it yields CASSSAERGQPEQFF.

CDR3 coding DNA: TGTGCCAGCAGCTTAGGGCTAGCGGGGGCCACAGATACGCAGTATTTT. Translated: CASSLGLAGATDTQYF. This rearrangement joins TRBV7-9 to TRBJ2-3, with 10 bases lining up with TRBD2. The ends lost 1 base at V and 2 bases at J; junction bases unmatched: 3. The CDR3 is 16 amino acids. Germline V lookup: CDR1 SEHNR, CDR2 FQNEAQ (reference sequence).

There are a few counts of this clone. The chain employs TRBV10-1 and TRBJ1-6; 7 nucleotides match TRBD1. Unmatched junction bases numbered 1, after V lost 2 bases and J lost 9 bases. The CDR3 totals 13 residues. The germline gives CDR1 WNHNN, CDR2 SYGVQD (reference sequence). CDR3 in amino acids: CASSEDRVSPLHF. CDR3 nucleotide sequence: TGCGCCAGCAGTGAGGACAGGGTTTCACCCCTCCACTTT.

This clone was observed once. J is TRBJ1-1 and V is TRBV4-3, with D maybe TRBD1 (6 bases). The CDR3 consists of 14 residues. The V gene lost 1 base and the J gene lost 11 bases, with 17 bases spanning the gap. The germline V gene has CDR1 LGHNA and CDR2 YSLEER. This CDR3 is CASSQVFQGQVAFF. The CDR3 DNA reads TGCGCCAGCAGCCAAGTTTTCCAGGGGCAGGTTGCTTTCTTT.

In this sample, this clone turned up once. This chain uses TRBV30 with TRBJ2-3; 11 bases are a match to TRBD2. Germline V gene sequence: CDR1 GTSNPN, CDR2 SVGIG (reference sequence). After removal of 4 bases from V and 3 bases from J, the junction contained 18 bases not matched to a gene. The length of the CDR3 is 19 residues. The CDR3 nucleotides read TGTGCCTGGAATCTAGCGGGGGGTCAGATCGGGGAACGTACAGATACGCAGTATTTT. This encodes CAWNLAGGQIGERTDTQYF.

This clone was seen once. The chain carries TRBV25-1 and TRBJ1-1, with D maybe TRBD1 (5 bases). Germline CDR1 and CDR2: MGHDK and SYGVNS. V was cut by 9 bases and J by 4 bases, with 15 bases left in between. The CDR3 contains 13 residues. CDR3 sequence reads: CARATEGITEAFF. The CDR3 coding sequence is TGTGCCAGGGCTACGGAGGGGATCACTGAAGCTTTCTTT.

The chain has TRBV18 and TRBJ1-5, with a tentative D call TRBD1 (5 bases). Trimming took 3 bases from V and 6 from J, leaving 12 bases between them. The V gene's germline CDR1 is KGHSH and CDR2 LQKENI. The CDR3 extends over 14 amino acids. CDR3 sequence reads: CASSPGEEGQPQHF. The CDR3 region has the DNA TGTGCCAGCTCACCGGGGGAGGAAGGTCAGCCCCAGCATTTT.